The 14 T cell receptor beta chains below come from one sample, sequenced in a study of response to subunit inactivated influenza vaccine. TCRdb used MiXCR to reprocess the RT-PCR reads, holding one entry per CDR3 protein. The sample consists of about half a million distinct CDR3 sequences, about 10% of them appearing once. The material was PBMCs from blood, obtained more than 35 days after vaccination. These receptors were collected from a man in his forties or fifties who received an inactivated influenza vaccine.

This rearrangement joins TRBV5-5 to TRBJ2-7, with 10 bases matching TRBD2. The trim removed 6 bases at V and 7 bases at J, leaving 4 bases unmatched. The CDR3 sequence is 12 residues long. Germline V gene data show CDR1 as SGHKS and CDR2 as YYEKEE (reference sequence). This chain's CDR3 is CASTLAGEEQYF. The CDR3 coding sequence is TGTGCCAGCACCCTAGCGGGAGAAGAGCAGTACTTC.

This clonotype was seen a handful of times. The chain joins TRBV18 to TRBJ2-1, with 7 bases aligning to TRBD2. Trimming removed 0 bases from V and 11 bases from J; junction bases left unmatched: 4. This CDR3 has 13 amino acids. Germline CDR1 and CDR2: KGHSH and LQKENI. DNA for the CDR3: TGTGCCAGCTCACCACCACCCAGCGGGAAGCAGTTCTTC. Translated: CASSPPPSGKQFF.

This clonotype has a count of ten or more. The CDR3 protein is CASSNQGDDEQFF. For the CDR3, the DNA is TGTGCCAGCAGCAACCAGGGTGACGATGAGCAGTTCTTC. V gene TRBV7-6 combines with J gene TRBJ2-1, with D perhaps matching TRBD1 (5 bases). CDR1 and CDR2 from the germline V gene are SGHVS and FNYEAQ. The CDR3 has 13 amino acids. The V gene lost 5 bases and the J gene lost 8 bases, with 13 bases spanning the gap.

This chain links TRBV5-1 with TRBJ1-1; TRBD1 matches 7 bases. Trimming took 4 bases from V and 1 from J; bases not matched to a gene: 10. This CDR3 region has 16 residues. Germline CDR1 SGHRS, CDR2 YFSETQ. CDR3 loop: CASSGGGGWANTEAFF. In DNA, the CDR3 is TGCGCCAGCAGCGGAGGGGGCGGTTGGGCGAACACTGAAGCTTTCTTT. The full variable domain, completed using reference TRBV5-1 and TRBJ1-1, is KAGVTQTPRYLIKTRGQQVTLSCSPISGHRSVSWYQQTPGQGLQFLFEYFSETQRNKGNFPGRFSGRQFSNSRSEMNVSTLELGDSALYLCASSGGGGWANTEAFFGQGTRLTVV.

This clonotype has just a few counts. The chain uses TRBV11-2 and TRBJ2-3; 11 bases fit TRBD2. The germline CDR1 and CDR2 sequences are SGHAT and FQNNGV. The CDR3 extends over 14 amino acids. The V and J ends lost 5 bases and 4 bases, in that order; junction bases with no gene match: 2. The CDR3 protein is CASSTGLAADTQYF. CDR3 sequence (DNA): TGTGCCAGCAGCACGGGACTAGCGGCAGATACGCAGTATTTT.

The gene calls are TRBV6-5 and TRBJ2-3; TRBD1 agrees at 10 bases. J was trimmed by 4 bases and V by 0 bases; bases with no gene match: 4. This CDR3 contains 16 residues. Germline CDR1 reads MNHEY; CDR2 reads SVGAGI. The CDR3 is CASSYSRDRGSDTQYF. As DNA, the CDR3 is TGTGCCAGCAGTTACTCGAGGGACAGGGGTTCAGATACGCAGTATTTT.

V usage is TRBV27 and J usage is TRBJ2-1, with D unresolved. CDR3 length: 14 amino acids. Trimming removed 4 bases at V and 4 bases at J, with 11 bases between. CDR1 MNHEY and CDR2 SMNVEV come from the germline V gene (reference sequence). For the CDR3, the DNA is TGTGCCAGCAGTTCGGCGTCACCTTACAATGAGCAGTTCTTC. Its translation is CASSSASPYNEQFF.

CDR3 in amino acids: CASSDGSTARAGELFF. CDR3 nucleotide sequence: TGCGCCAGCAGTGACGGGAGCACGGCCCGCGCCGGGGAGCTGTTTTTT. The V call is TRBV10-1, the J call TRBJ2-2; a weak D match, TRBD2 (6 bases). V dropped 3 bases and J dropped 6 bases, with 17 bases sitting between them. The CDR3 has 16 amino acids. From germline, CDR1 is WNHNN and CDR2 SYGVQD (reference sequence).

This chain connects TRBV4-1 to TRBJ1-5; D might be TRBD1 (5 bases). The CDR3 totals 15 residues. Deletions cut 0 bases from V and 9 bases from J, with 15 bases between. Germline CDR1 MGHRA, CDR2 YSYEKL. CDR3 coding DNA: TGCGCCAGCAGCCAAGATGCGGGACCCTTCTGGCCCCAGCATTTT. Protein: CASSQDAGPFWPQHF.

At least ten counts were recorded for this clonotype. This chain uses TRBV20-1 with TRBJ1-2; 10 bases line up with TRBD1. Germline V lookup: CDR1 DFQATT, CDR2 SNEGSKA (reference sequence). This CDR3 spans 15 amino acids. V gave up 6 bases and J gave up 8 bases; unmatched junction bases: 15. The CDR3: CSAARPGQGTGGYTF. The CDR3 DNA sequence: TGCAGTGCGGCGCGACCGGGACAGGGGACGGGGGGCTACACCTTC.

This clonotype was counted at least ten times. The chain joins TRBV27 to TRBJ2-2, with D unclear. Trimming pared 3 bases from V and 1 base from J, leaving 6 bases between. Looked up from germline, CDR1 is MNHEY and CDR2 is SMNVEV (reference sequence). This CDR3 contains 14 residues. This CDR3 reads CASSLSLNTGELFF. CDR3 sequence (DNA): TGTGCCAGCAGTTTGAGTTTGAACACCGGGGAGCTGTTTTTT.

In this sample, this clonotype turned up a few times. The chain uses TRBV12-3 or TRBV12-4 and TRBJ2-3; 10 positions match TRBD2. This CDR3 region has 15 residues. V trimming: 5 bases; J trimming: 1 base; junction bases outside the gene matches: 3. CDR3 in DNA: TGTGCCAGCAGTACAGGGACTAGCGGCACAGATACGCAGTATTTT. Translation gives CASSTGTSGTDTQYF.

The sample holds many counts of this clonotype. The V call is TRBV9, the J call TRBJ2-1; 7 nucleotides line up with TRBD2. The germline gives CDR1 SGDLS, CDR2 YYNGEE. The CDR3 has 15 amino acids. Trimming removed 4 bases from V and 9 bases from J; junction bases left unmatched: 13. The CDR3 nucleotides are TGTGCCAGCAGCCCCTGGACTAGACGGGATAGTGAGCAGTTCTTC. This gives the protein CASSPWTRRDSEQFF. Looking up the rest from reference TRBV9 and TRBJ2-1 gives the full variable domain: DSGVTQTPKHLITATGQRVTLRCSPRSGDLSVYWYQQSLDQGLQFLIQYYNGEERAKGNILERFSAQQFPDLHSELNLSSLELGDSALYFCASSPWTRRDSEQFFGPGTRLTVL.

V and J are TRBV7-2 and TRBJ2-4; D call uncertain. Per germline, CDR1 SGHTA and CDR2 FQGNSA. Trimming shortened V by 0 bases and J by 0 bases, and 3 bases separated the two germline ends. The CDR3 runs 14 residues. The CDR3 loop is CASSLAVAKNIQYF. The DNA of the CDR3 is TGTGCCAGCAGCTTAGCTGTAGCCAAAAACATTCAGTACTTC.